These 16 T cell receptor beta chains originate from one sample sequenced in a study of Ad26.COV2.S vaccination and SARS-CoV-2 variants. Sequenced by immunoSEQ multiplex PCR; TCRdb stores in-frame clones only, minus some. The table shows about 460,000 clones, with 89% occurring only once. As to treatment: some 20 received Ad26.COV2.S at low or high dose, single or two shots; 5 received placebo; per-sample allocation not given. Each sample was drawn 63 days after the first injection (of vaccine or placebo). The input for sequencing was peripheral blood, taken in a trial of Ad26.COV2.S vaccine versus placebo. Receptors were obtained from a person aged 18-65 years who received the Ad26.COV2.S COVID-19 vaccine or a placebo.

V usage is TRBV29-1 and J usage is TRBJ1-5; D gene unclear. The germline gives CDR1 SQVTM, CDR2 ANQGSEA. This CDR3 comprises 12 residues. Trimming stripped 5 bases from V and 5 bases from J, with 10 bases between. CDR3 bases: TGCAGCGTTAGAACCCCGGATCAGCCCCAGCATTTT. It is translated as CSVRTPDQPQHF.

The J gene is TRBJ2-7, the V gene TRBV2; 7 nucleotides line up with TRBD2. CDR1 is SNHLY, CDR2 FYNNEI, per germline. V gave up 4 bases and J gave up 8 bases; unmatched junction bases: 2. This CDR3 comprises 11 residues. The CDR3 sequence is CASSAGLQQYF. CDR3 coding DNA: TGTGCCAGCAGTGCGGGACTACAGCAGTACTTC.

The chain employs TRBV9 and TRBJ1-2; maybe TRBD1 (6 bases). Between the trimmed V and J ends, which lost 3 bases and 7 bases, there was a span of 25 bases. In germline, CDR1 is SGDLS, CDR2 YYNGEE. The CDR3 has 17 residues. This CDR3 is CASSGKDPQGIRGGYTF. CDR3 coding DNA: TGTGCCAGCAGCGGCAAGGACCCGCAGGGGATACGGGGTGGCTACACCTTC.

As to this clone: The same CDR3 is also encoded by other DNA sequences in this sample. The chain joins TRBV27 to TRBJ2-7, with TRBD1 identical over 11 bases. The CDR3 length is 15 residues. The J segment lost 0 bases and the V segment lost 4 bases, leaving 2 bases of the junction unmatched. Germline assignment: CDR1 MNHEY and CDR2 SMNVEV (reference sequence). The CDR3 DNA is TGTGCCAGCAGTTCCGGGACAGGGGGCTCCTACGAGCAGTACTTC. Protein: CASSSGTGGSYEQYF.

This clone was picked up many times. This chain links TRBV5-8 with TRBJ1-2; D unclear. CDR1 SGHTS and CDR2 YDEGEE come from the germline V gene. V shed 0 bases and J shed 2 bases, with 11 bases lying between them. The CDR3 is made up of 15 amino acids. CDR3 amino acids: CASSLELGHNYGYTF. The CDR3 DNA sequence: TGTGCCAGCAGCTTGGAGTTAGGGCACAACTATGGCTACACCTTC.

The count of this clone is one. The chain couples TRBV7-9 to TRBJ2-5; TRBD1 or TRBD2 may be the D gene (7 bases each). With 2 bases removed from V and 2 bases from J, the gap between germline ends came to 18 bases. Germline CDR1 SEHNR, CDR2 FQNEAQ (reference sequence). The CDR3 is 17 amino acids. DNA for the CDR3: TGTGCCAGCAGCTTATGGGGGAGGGGACAGCGACAAGAGACCCAGTACTTC. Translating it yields CASSLWGRGQRQETQYF.

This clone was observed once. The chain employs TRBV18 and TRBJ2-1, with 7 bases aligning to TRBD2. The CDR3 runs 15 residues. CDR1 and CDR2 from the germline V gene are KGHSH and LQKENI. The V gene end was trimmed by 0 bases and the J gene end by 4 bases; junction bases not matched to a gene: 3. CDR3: CASSPPAGRYNEQFF. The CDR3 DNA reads TGTGCCAGCTCACCACCAGCGGGAAGATACAATGAGCAGTTCTTC. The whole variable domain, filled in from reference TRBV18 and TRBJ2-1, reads NAGVMQNPRHLVRRRGQEARLRCSPMKGHSHVYWYRQLPEEGLKFMVYLQKENIIDESGMPKERFSAEFPKEGPSILRIQQVVRGDSAAYFCASSPPAGRYNEQFFGPGTRLTVL.

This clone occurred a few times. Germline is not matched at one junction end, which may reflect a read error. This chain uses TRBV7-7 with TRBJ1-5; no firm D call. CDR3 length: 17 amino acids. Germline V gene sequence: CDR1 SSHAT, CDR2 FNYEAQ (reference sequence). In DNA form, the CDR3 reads TGTGCTAGCAGCTTGGAATCCGGGAGATATAGCAATCAGCCCCAGCATTTT. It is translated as CASSLESGRYSNQPQHF.

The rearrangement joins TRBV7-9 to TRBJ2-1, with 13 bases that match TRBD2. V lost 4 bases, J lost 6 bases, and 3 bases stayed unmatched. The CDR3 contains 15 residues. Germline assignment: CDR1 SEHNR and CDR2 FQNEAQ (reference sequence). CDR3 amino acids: CASSSRLAGGNEQFF. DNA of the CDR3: TGTGCCAGCAGCTCCCGACTAGCGGGAGGCAATGAGCAGTTCTTC.

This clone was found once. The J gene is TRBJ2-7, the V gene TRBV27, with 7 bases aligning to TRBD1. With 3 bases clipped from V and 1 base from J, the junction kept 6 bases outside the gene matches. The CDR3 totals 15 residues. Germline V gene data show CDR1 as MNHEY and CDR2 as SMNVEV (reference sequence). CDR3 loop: CASSLKDRPSYEQYF. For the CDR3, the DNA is TGTGCCAGCAGTTTGAAGGACAGGCCTTCCTACGAGCAGTACTTC.

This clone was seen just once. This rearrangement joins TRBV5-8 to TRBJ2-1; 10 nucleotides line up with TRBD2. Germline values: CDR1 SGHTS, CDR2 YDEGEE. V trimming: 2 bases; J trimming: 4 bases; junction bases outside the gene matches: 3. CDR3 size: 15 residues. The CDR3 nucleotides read TGTGCCAGCAGCTTAGGACTAGCGGTATACAATGAGCAGTTCTTC. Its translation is CASSLGLAVYNEQFF.

CDR3 region: CASSSGLAGAQADTQYF. The CDR3 DNA reads as TGTGCCAGCAGTTCAGGACTAGCGGGGGCTCAGGCAGATACGCAGTATTTT. J is TRBJ2-3 and V is TRBV27; 13 nucleotides match TRBD2. The CDR3 totals 17 residues. V lost 4 bases, J lost 4 bases, and 8 bases stayed unmatched. CDR1 is MNHEY, CDR2 SMNVEV, per germline (reference sequence).

CDR3: CASSKGQGRYGYTF. CDR3 nucleotide sequence: TGCGCCAGCAGCAAGGGACAGGGGAGATATGGCTACACCTTC. The chain has TRBV5-1 and TRBJ1-2; 10 bases fit TRBD1. From germline, CDR1 is SGHRS and CDR2 YFSETQ. The CDR3 is 14 residues long. After removal of 4 bases from V and 5 bases from J, the junction contained 5 bases not matched to a gene.

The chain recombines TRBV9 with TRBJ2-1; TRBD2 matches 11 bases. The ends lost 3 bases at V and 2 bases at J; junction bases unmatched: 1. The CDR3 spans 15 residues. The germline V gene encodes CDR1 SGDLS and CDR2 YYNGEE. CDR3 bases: TGTGCCAGCAGCGCTAGCGGGGGGACCTACAATGAGCAGTTCTTC. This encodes CASSASGGTYNEQFF.

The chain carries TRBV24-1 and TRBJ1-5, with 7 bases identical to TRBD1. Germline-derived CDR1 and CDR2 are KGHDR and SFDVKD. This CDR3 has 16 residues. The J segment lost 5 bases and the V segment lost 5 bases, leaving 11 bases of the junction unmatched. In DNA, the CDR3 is TGTGCCACCAGTGCAACTGGACAGGTGGAAGATCAGCCCCAGCATTTT. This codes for CATSATGQVEDQPQHF.

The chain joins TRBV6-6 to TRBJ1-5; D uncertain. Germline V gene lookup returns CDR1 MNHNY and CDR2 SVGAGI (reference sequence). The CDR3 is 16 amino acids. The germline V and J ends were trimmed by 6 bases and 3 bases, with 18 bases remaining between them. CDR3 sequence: CASSQSAGINNQPQHF. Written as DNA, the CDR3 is TGTGCCAGCAGCCAGTCAGCTGGGATTAACAATCAGCCCCAGCATTTT.